This entry is about one T cell receptor beta chain. As handled by the study authors: Amplifying reference gene primers gave estimates of nucleated cell counts. The table came from immunoSEQ multiplex PCR; TCRdb's copy has only in-frame clones and leaves some out. That table furnishes V, J and clone size, whereas the DNA furnished D and trimming. The data contain around 200,000 clones, 75% to 90% of them singletons. These data originate in a study of blood T cell repertoires in COVID-19. The CDR3 contains 15 residues. CDR1 MDHEN and CDR2 SYDVKM come from the germline V gene. V was clipped by 6 bases and J by 1 base, with 15 bases between them.

The origin of this receptor is a man under 40 with acute or convalescent COVID-19. The V call is TRBV28, the J call TRBJ1-1; possibly TRBD1 for D (5 bases). Sequenced material: peripheral blood. The CDR3 sequence: CASSPWGSPNTEAFF. The CDR3 DNA reads TGTGCCAGCAGCCCATGGGGCAGCCCGAACACTGAAGCTTTCTTT.